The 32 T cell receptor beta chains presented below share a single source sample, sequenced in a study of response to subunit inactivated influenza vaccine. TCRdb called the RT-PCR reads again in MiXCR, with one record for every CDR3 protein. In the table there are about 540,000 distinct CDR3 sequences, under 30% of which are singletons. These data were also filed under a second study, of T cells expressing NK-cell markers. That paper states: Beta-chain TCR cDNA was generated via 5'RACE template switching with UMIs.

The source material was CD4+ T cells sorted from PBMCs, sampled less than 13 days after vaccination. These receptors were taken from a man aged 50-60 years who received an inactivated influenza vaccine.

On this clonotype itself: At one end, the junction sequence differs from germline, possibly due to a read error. The CDR3 spells CASSNSPLASGRYEQYF. DNA of the CDR3: TGTGCCAGCAGTAACTCCCCCCTGGCTAGCGGGAGATACGAGCAGTACTTC. V gene TRBV6-2 or TRBV6-3 combines with J gene TRBJ2-7; 10 nucleotides match TRBD2. The CDR3 covers 17 residues. Per the germline V gene, CDR1 is MNHEY and CDR2 is SVGEGT.

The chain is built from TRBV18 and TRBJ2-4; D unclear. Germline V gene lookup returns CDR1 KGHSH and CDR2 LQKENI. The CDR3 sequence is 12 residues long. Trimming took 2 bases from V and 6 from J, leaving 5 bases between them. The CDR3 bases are TGTGCCAGCTCACCATGGGGAAACATTCAGTACTTC. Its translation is CASSPWGNIQYF.

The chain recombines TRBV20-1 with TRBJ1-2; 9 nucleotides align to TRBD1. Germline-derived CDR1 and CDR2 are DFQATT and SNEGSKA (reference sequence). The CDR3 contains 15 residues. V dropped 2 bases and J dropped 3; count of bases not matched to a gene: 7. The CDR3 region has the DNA TGCAGTGCTAGATCCCGGACAGGGGTTGACTATGGCTACACCTTC. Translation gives CSARSRTGVDYGYTF.

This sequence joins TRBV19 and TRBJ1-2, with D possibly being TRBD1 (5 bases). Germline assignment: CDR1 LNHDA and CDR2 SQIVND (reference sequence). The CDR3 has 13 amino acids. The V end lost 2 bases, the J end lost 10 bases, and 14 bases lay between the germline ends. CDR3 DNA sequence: TGTGCCAGTAGTATAAAAGGGCTCAGGGACTACACCTTC. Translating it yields CASSIKGLRDYTF.

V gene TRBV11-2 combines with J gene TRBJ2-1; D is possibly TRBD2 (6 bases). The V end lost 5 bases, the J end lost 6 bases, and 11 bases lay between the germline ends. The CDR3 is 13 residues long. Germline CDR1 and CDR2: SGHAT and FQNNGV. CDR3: CASSHGTPNEQFF. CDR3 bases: TGTGCCAGCAGCCACGGGACTCCCAATGAGCAGTTCTTC.

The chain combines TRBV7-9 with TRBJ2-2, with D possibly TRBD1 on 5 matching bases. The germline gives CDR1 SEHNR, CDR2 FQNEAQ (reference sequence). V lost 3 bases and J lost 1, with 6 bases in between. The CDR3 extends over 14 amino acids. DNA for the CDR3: TGTGCCAGCAGCTTCGACAGGAACACCGGGGAGCTGTTTTTT. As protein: CASSFDRNTGELFF.

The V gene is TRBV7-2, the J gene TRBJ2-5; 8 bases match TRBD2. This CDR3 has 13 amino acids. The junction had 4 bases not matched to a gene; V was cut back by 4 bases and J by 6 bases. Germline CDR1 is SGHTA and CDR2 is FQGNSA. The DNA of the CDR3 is TGTGCCAGCAGCTCCGGGGGGGGAAAGACCCAGTACTTC. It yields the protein CASSSGGGKTQYF.

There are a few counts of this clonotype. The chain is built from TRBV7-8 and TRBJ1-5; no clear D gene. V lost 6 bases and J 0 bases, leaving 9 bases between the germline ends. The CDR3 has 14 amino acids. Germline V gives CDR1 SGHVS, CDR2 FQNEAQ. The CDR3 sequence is CASRETYSNQPQHF. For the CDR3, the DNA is TGTGCCAGCAGGGAGACTTATAGCAATCAGCCCCAGCATTTT.

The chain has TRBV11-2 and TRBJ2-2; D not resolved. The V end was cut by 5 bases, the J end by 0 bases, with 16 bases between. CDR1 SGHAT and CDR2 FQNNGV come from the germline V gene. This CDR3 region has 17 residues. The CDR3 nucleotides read TGTGCCAGCAGCGCACGCCCAGACTCCTCGAACACCGGGGAGCTGTTTTTT. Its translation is CASSARPDSSNTGELFF.

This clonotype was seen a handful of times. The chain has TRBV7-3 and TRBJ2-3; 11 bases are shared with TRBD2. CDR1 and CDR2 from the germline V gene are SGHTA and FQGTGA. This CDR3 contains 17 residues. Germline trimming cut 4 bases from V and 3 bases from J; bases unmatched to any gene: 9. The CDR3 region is CASSSQKGLAATDTQYF. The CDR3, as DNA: TGTGCCAGCAGCTCGCAAAAGGGACTAGCGGCGACAGATACGCAGTATTTT.

The CDR3 nucleotides are TGTGCCAGCAGCCAAGAAGGGGACAGGAAAGAGACCCAGTACTTC. It is translated as CASSQEGDRKETQYF. This chain connects TRBV4-2 to TRBJ2-5; 8 bases map to TRBD1. Unmatched junction bases numbered 3, after V lost 0 bases and J lost 3 bases. The CDR3 extends over 15 amino acids. CDR1 is LGHNA and CDR2 is YNFKEQ in the germline V gene.

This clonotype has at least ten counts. The CDR3 loop is CASSPGRADTQYF. CDR3 DNA: TGTGCCAGCAGTCCCGGCAGGGCCGATACGCAGTATTTT. The J gene is TRBJ2-3, the V gene TRBV12-3 or TRBV12-4; D is perhaps TRBD1 (5 bases). Between the trimmed V and J ends, which lost 5 bases and 6 bases, there was a span of 12 bases. The CDR3 has 13 amino acids.

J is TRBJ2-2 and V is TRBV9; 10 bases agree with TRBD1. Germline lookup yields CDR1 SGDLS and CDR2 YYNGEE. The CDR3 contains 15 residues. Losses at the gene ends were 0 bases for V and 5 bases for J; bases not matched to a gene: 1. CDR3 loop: CASSVEGQGTGELFF. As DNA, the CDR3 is TGTGCCAGCAGCGTAGAGGGACAGGGGACCGGGGAGCTGTTTTTT.

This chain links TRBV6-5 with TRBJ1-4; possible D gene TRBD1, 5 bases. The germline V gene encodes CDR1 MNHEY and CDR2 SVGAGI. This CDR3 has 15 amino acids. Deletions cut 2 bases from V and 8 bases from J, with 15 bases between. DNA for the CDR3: TGTGCCAGCAGTTACAGAAGGGGACCCGAAGAAAAACTGTTTTTT. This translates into CASSYRRGPEEKLFF.

CDR3 protein: CASSPGPAGRNTIYF. In DNA, the CDR3 is TGTGCCAGCAGTCCTGGACCGGCGGGCAGGAACACCATATATTTT. This chain links TRBV6-1 with TRBJ1-3; D not certain. CDR1 is MNHNS, CDR2 SASEGT, per germline. This CDR3 region has 15 residues. V lost 5 bases and J 7 bases, leaving 18 bases between the germline ends.

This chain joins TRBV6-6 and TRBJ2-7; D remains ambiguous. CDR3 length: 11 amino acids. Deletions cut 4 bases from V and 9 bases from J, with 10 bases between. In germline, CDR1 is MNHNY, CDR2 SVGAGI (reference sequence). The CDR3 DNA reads TGTGCCAGCAGTTCCAATTTCGGGCAGTACTTC. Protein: CASSSNFGQYF.

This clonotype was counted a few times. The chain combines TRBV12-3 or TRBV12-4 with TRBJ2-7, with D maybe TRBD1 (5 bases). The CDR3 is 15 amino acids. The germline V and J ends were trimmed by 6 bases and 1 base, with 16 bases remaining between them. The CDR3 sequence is CASSEAGSASYEQYF. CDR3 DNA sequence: TGTGCCAGCAGCGAAGCAGGGTCAGCTTCCTACGAGCAGTACTTC.

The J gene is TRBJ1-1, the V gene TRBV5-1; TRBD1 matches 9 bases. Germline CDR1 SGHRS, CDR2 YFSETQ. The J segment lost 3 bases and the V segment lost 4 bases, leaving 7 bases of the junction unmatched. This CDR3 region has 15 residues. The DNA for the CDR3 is TGCGCCAGCAGCAACGGACAGGGGTGGGACACTGAAGCTTTCTTT. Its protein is CASSNGQGWDTEAFF.

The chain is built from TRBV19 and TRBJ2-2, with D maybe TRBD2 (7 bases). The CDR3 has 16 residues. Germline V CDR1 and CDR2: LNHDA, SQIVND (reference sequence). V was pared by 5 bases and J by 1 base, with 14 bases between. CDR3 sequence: CASSPGGLGNTGELFF. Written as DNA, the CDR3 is TGTGCCAGTAGTCCGGGGGGCCTGGGGAACACCGGGGAGCTGTTTTTT.

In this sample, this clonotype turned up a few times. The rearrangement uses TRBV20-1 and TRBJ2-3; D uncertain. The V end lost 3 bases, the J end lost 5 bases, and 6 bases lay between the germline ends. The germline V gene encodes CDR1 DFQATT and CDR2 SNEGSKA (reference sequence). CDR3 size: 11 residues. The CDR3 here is CSASTRDTQYF. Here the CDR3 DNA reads TGCAGTGCTAGCACACGAGATACGCAGTATTTT.

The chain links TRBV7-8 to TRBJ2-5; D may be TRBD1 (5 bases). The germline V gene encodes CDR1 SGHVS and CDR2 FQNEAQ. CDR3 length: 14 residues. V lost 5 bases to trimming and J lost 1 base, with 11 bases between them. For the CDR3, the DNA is TGTGCCAGCAGCGAGACAGAGAGCCAAGAGACCCAGTACTTC. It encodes CASSETESQETQYF. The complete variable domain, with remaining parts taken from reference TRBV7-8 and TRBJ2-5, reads GAGVSQSPRYKVAKRGQDVALRCDPISGHVSLFWYQQALGQGPEFLTYFQNEAQLDKSGLPSDRFFAERPEGSVSTLKIQRTQQEDSAVYLCASSETESQETQYFGPGTRLLVL.

The CDR3 DNA reads as TGCAGTGCTAGAGTGACAGGTGATTCACCCCTCCACTTT. It translates to CSARVTGDSPLHF. The chain has TRBV20-1 and TRBJ1-6, with a tentative D call TRBD1 (6 bases). CDR1 and CDR2 (germline): DFQATT, SNEGSKA (reference sequence). V lost 1 base, J lost 8 bases, and 9 bases lay in between. The CDR3 contains 13 residues.

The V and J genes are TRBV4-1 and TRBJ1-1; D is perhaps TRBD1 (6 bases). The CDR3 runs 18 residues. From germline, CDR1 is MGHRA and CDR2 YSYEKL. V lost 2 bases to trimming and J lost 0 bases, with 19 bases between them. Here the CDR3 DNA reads TGCGCCAGCAGCCAACTCCAGGGCAGGGGAGAGATGAACACTGAAGCTTTCTTT. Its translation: CASSQLQGRGEMNTEAFF.

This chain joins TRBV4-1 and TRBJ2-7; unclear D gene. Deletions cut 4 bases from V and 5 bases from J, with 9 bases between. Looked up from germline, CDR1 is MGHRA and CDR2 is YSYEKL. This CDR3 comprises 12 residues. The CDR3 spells CASSPPVHEQYF. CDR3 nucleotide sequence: TGCGCCAGCAGCCCCCCGGTCCACGAGCAGTACTTC.

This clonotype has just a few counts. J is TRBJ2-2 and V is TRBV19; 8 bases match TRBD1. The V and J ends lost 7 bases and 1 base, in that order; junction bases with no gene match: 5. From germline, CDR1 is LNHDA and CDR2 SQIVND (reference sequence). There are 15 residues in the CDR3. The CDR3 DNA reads TGTGCCAGTATTTTGGGGACAGGGAACACCGGGGAGCTGTTTTTT. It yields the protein CASILGTGNTGELFF.

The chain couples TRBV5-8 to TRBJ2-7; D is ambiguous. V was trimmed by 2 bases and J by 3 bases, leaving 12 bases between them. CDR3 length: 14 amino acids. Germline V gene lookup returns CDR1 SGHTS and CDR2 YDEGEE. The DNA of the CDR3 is TGTGCCAGCAGCTTAGGACGGCTTGACTACGAGCAGTACTTC. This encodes CASSLGRLDYEQYF.

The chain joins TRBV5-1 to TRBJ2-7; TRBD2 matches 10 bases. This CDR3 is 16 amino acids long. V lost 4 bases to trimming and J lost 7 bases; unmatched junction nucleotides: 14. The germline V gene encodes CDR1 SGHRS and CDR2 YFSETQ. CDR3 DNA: TGCGCCAGCAGCGATCGCCCTAGTCTAGCGGGAGAAGAGCAGTACTTC. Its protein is CASSDRPSLAGEEQYF.

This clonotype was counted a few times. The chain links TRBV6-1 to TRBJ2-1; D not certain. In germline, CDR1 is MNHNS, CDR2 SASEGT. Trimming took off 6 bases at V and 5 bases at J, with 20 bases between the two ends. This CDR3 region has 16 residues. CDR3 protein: CASRRTSTGPHNEQFF. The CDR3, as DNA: TGTGCCAGCAGGCGAACTTCCACCGGGCCCCACAATGAGCAGTTCTTC.

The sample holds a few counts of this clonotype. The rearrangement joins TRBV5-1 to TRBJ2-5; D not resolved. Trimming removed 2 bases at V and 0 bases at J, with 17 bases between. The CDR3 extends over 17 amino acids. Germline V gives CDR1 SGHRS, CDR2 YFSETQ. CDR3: CASSFRNASLYQETQYF. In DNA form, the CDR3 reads TGCGCCAGCAGCTTTCGCAACGCCAGCCTGTACCAAGAGACCCAGTACTTC.

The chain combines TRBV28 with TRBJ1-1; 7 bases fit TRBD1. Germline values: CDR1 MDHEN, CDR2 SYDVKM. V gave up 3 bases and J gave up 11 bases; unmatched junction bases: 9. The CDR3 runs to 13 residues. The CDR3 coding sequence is TGTGCCAGCAGTTTCCGGGACAGTGCGATGGCTTTCTTT. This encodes CASSFRDSAMAFF.

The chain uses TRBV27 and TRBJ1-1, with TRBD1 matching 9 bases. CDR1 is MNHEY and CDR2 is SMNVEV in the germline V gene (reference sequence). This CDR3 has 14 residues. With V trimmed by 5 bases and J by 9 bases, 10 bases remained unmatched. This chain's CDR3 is CASSPSPGQGKAFF. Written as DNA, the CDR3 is TGTGCCAGCAGTCCTTCACCGGGACAGGGAAAAGCTTTCTTT.

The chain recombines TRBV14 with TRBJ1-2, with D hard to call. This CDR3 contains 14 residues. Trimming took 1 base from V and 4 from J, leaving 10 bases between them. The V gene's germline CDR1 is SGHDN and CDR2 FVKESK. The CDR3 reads CASSQVTGSYGYTF. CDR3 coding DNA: TGTGCCAGCAGCCAAGTTACCGGGAGCTATGGCTACACCTTC.